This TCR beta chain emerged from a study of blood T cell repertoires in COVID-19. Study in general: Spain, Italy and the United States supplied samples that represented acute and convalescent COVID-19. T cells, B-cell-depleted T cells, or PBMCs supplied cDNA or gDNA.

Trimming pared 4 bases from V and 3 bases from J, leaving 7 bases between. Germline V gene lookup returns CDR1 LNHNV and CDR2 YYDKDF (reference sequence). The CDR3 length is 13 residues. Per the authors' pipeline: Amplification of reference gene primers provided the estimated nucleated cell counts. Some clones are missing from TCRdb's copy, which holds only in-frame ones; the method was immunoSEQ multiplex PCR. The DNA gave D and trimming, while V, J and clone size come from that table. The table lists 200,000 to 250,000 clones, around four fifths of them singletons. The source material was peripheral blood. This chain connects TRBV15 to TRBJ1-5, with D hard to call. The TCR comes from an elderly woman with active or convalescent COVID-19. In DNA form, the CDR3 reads TGTGCCACCAGCATGAGAGCCAATCAGCCCCAGCATTTT. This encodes CATSMRANQPQHF.